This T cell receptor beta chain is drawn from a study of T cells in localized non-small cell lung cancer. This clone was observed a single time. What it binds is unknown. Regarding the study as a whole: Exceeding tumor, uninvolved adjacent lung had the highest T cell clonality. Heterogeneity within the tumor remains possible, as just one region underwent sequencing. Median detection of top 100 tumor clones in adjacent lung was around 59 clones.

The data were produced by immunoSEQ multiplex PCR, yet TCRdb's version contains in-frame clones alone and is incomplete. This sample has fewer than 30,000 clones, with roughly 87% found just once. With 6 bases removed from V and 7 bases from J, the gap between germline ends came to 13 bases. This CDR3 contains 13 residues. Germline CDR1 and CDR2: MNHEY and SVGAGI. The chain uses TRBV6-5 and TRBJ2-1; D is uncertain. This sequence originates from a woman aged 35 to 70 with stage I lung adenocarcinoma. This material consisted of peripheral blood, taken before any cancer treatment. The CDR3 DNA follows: TGTGCCAGCAGCCTAGAGGTCGGGAATGAGCAGTTCTTC. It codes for CASSLEVGNEQFF.